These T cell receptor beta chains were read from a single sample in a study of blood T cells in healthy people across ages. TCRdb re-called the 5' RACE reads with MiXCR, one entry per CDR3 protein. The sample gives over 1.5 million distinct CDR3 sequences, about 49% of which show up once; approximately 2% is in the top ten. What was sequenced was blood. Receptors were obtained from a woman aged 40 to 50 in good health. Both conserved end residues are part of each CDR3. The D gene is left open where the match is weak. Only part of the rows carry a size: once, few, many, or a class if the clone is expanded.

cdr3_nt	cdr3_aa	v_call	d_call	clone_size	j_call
TGTGCCAGCAGTTTTGGACAGGGGGCTCTAGATACGCAGTATTTT	CASSFGQGALDTQYF	TRBV27	TRBD1	NA	TRBJ2-3
TGCAGTGCCGCCAGGGTCAGTGAGCAGTTCTTC	CSAARVSEQFF	TRBV20-1	NA	NA	TRBJ2-1
TGCAGTGCTACGGGACTAGTACGGGATGAGCAGTTCTTC	CSATGLVRDEQFF	TRBV20-1	TRBD2	few	TRBJ2-1
TGTGCCATCAGTGATGAGGGGGCTGCTGAAGCTTTCTTT	CAISDEGAAEAFF	TRBV10-3	TRBD1	NA	TRBJ1-1
TGCAGTTGTGGACAGGGTGGCTATGGCTACACCTTC	CSCGQGGYGYTF	TRBV20-1	TRBD1	NA	TRBJ1-2
TGTGCCAGCTCACCACAGACAGGGGGAATGAATACTGATGCTTTCTTT	CASSPQTGGMNTDAFF	TRBV18	TRBD1	NA	TRBJ1-1
TGCAGTGCTAGAGATTGGGACAGGGGATTGCTGGATACGCAGTATTTT	CSARDWDRGLLDTQYF	TRBV20-1	TRBD1	few	TRBJ2-3
TGTGCCAGCAGTTTCTCCGACAGAGGGGAGACCCAGTACTTC	CASSFSDRGETQYF	TRBV27	NA	NA	TRBJ2-5
TGCGCCAGCAGCTCGTACTCAGATACGCAGTATTTT	CASSSYSDTQYF	TRBV7-2	NA	many	TRBJ2-3
TGTGCCAGCAGTTCACTACGGACATTTCAAGAGACCCAGTACTTC	CASSSLRTFQETQYF	TRBV28	NA	NA	TRBJ2-5
TGCAGCGTTGAAACCCGCGAAGGGCCACATACGCAGTATTTT	CSVETREGPHTQYF	TRBV29-1	NA	few	TRBJ2-3
TGTGCCAGCAGTAGACAGGGAATCTACAATGAGCAGTTCTTC	CASSRQGIYNEQFF	TRBV6-5	TRBD1	NA	TRBJ2-1
TGTGCCAGCAGCTTAGTCGACCACTTATCTAATGAAAAACTGTTTTTT	CASSLVDHLSNEKLFF	TRBV11-1	NA	NA	TRBJ1-4
TGCGGTGCTAGAGGGTTGGACTCCCGGGGGTCGGAGACCCAGTACTTC	CGARGLDSRGSETQYF	TRBV20-1	NA	NA	TRBJ2-5
TGCAGTGCTAAATCAACGCCCGGTAGTGGCTACACCTTC	CSAKSTPGSGYTF	TRBV20-1	NA	few	TRBJ1-2
TGTGCCAGCAGTACGCGACAGGCCTATAGCAATCAGCCCCAGCATTTT	CASSTRQAYSNQPQHF	TRBV28	NA	NA	TRBJ1-5
TGTGCCAGCAGCCCCAGGCGGGAAATCGGGGAGCAGTACTTC	CASSPRREIGEQYF	TRBV6-6	NA	NA	TRBJ2-7
TGTGCCAGCAGTTTAGCGGGCAGGGGGTATGGCTACACCTTC	CASSLAGRGYGYTF	TRBV28	TRBD1	NA	TRBJ1-2
TGTGCCAGCAGTGTCACCGCGGCGGGGGGAGGTGAGCAGTTCTTC	CASSVTAAGGGEQFF	TRBV6-4	TRBD2	NA	TRBJ2-1
TGTGCCAGCAGTTATCAGGTCAGGGGAAACTATGGCTACACCTTC	CASSYQVRGNYGYTF	TRBV6-6	NA	NA	TRBJ1-2
TGTGCCAGCAGCCTCCTCGGCGGGAGCCTTAGCTCCTACGAGCAGTACTTC	CASSLLGGSLSSYEQYF	TRBV4-2	TRBD2	NA	TRBJ2-7
TGTGCCAGCAGCCGGACAGGTCGGAAAGGGTCTTATGGCTACACCTTC	CASSRTGRKGSYGYTF	TRBV7-9	TRBD1	NA	TRBJ1-2
TGTGCCAGCAGGTACAGGTTTTCCACAGATACGCAGTATTTT	CASRYRFSTDTQYF	TRBV6-2/TRBV6-3	NA	NA	TRBJ2-3
TGTGCCAGCAGCCCCGGGGGCACAGGAGGGGAAAAACTGTTTTTT	CASSPGGTGGEKLFF	TRBV7-6	NA	NA	TRBJ1-4
TGTGCGGTCGGGGACTTAGCGGGCCAGACCCAGTACTTC	CAVGDLAGQTQYF	TRBV7-2	TRBD2	NA	TRBJ2-5
TGTGCCAGCAGTCTCCTAGCGGGGGGGCAGGATACGCAGTATTTT	CASSLLAGGQDTQYF	TRBV7-2	TRBD2	many	TRBJ2-3
TGCGCCAGCTTTACCCCGGGACCTGAAGAGACCCAGTACTTC	CASFTPGPEETQYF	TRBV5-1	NA	NA	TRBJ2-5
TGCAGTGCCAAACCAGCCAAAAACATTCAGTACTTC	CSAKPAKNIQYF	TRBV20-1	NA	NA	TRBJ2-4
TGCAGCGTTGAATCGACTAGCGGGGGATACAATGAGCAGTTCTTC	CSVESTSGGYNEQFF	TRBV29-1	TRBD2	few	TRBJ2-1
TGTGCCAGCAGCCCCGGACGGGACATAGGAAATGAGCAGTTCTTC	CASSPGRDIGNEQFF	TRBV5-4	NA	NA	TRBJ2-1
TGTGCCACCATAGACCTCTACGAGCAGTACTTC	CATIDLYEQYF	TRBV28	NA	few	TRBJ2-7
TGCAGTGCTAGGCCGGGACTTAGCTCCTACAATGAGCAGTTCTTC	CSARPGLSSYNEQFF	TRBV20-1	NA	NA	TRBJ2-1
TGTGCCAGCAGCCCCGGGCGAGTGGGTGAGCAGTTCTTC	CASSPGRVGEQFF	TRBV3-1	NA	few	TRBJ2-1
TGTGCCAGCAGCCAGCGGCTAGCGCACACAGATACGCAGTATTTT	CASSQRLAHTDTQYF	TRBV4-2	NA	few	TRBJ2-3
TGTGCCATCAGTGATTGGAATAAAGGGGAGACCCAGTACTTC	CAISDWNKGETQYF	TRBV10-3	NA	NA	TRBJ2-5
TGCAGTGCTGCTGGACTAGCGGGGGGTACGCAGTATTTT	CSAAGLAGGTQYF	TRBV20-1	TRBD2	NA	TRBJ2-3
TGTGCCAGCAGCGTGGACGGGATCTCCTACAATGAGCAGTTCTTC	CASSVDGISYNEQFF	TRBV5-8	NA	few	TRBJ2-1
TGTGCCAGCAGGTCGGGACTAGTTGATGAGCAGTTCTTC	CASRSGLVDEQFF	TRBV4-2	TRBD2	NA	TRBJ2-1
TGTGCCAGCAGCTTAGTGCGCTACCACGAGCAGTACTTC	CASSLVRYHEQYF	TRBV7-8	NA	few	TRBJ2-7
TGTGCCAGCTCACCCACGGGGGGGATGAAGACTGAAGCTTTCTTT	CASSPTGGMKTEAFF	TRBV18	NA	NA	TRBJ1-1
TGTGCCAGCAGAGGACAGGGCCAAGCTAACTATGGCTACACCTTC	CASRGQGQANYGYTF	TRBV27	TRBD1	NA	TRBJ1-2
TGTGCCAGCAGCCCCTCCGGGACAGGGTCCCACGAGCAGTACTTC	CASSPSGTGSHEQYF	TRBV7-2	TRBD1	NA	TRBJ2-7
TGTGCCAGCAGCCAGGGGGGGTCCCTTTACGAGCAGTACTTC	CASSQGGSLYEQYF	TRBV7-2	NA	few	TRBJ2-7
TGCGCCAGCAGCGTAGCTCCGAATGTGGACGAGCAGTACTTC	CASSVAPNVDEQYF	TRBV5-1	NA	many	TRBJ2-7
TGTGCCAGCAGTTACTCGGGACAGATACCTAACGAGCAGTACTTC	CASSYSGQIPNEQYF	TRBV6-5	TRBD1	few	TRBJ2-7
TGCGCCAGCAGCCAAGAACAAACAGGGTATGGCCAGACAGATACGCAGTATTTT	CASSQEQTGYGQTDTQYF	TRBV4-3	NA	NA	TRBJ2-3
TGTGCCAGCAGCTTGACGGGAATACTAGCCAAAAACATTCAGTACTTC	CASSLTGILAKNIQYF	TRBV28	NA	NA	TRBJ2-4
TGCAGCGTTGAGGGACTAGCGGACTCCTACAATGAGCAGTTCTTC	CSVEGLADSYNEQFF	TRBV29-1	TRBD2	few	TRBJ2-1
TGTGCCAGCAGCCCCGGGGTGGGGGTCGTACAAGAGACCCAGTACTTC	CASSPGVGVVQETQYF	TRBV7-6	NA	NA	TRBJ2-5
TGTGCCAGCAGCTTAACATCCCATGAGCAGTTCTTC	CASSLTSHEQFF	TRBV5-1	NA	many	TRBJ2-1
TGTGCCAGACCTTTAAAGGGGACCACCGGGGAGACCCAGTACTTC	CARPLKGTTGETQYF	TRBV6-1	NA	NA	TRBJ2-5
TGCAGCGTTGTGAGGGGGACTTGGGGTGAGCAGTTCTTC	CSVVRGTWGEQFF	TRBV29-1	NA	few	TRBJ2-1
TGTGCCAGCAGCCATTCCGGGACAGGGGGCGGTAAAAACATTCAGTACTTC	CASSHSGTGGGKNIQYF	TRBV7-2	TRBD1	NA	TRBJ2-4
TGTGCCACCAGTGACGGGACAGGGTCCTACAATGAGCAGTTCTTC	CATSDGTGSYNEQFF	TRBV15	TRBD1	NA	TRBJ2-1
TGCGCCAGCAGCCAATACATCGGGAGGATGTCTGGGGCCAACGTCCTGACTTTC	CASSQYIGRMSGANVLTF	TRBV4-3	TRBD2	NA	TRBJ2-6
TGCGCCAGCAGCCAAGTGGCGGGCGCCCCGGATACGCAGTATTTT	CASSQVAGAPDTQYF	TRBV4-1	NA	NA	TRBJ2-3
TGTGCCAGCAGCGTAGCTCGGCAGGCAGCTAACTATGGCTACACCTTC	CASSVARQAANYGYTF	TRBV9	NA	NA	TRBJ1-2
TGTGCCACCTCAGGACAGGTGGATTCACCCCTCCACTTT	CATSGQVDSPLHF	TRBV10-3	TRBD1	NA	TRBJ1-6
TGTGCCAGCAGCCTCCAGGGCAGGGGAACGGGGGAGCTGTTTTTT	CASSLQGRGTGELFF	TRBV7-2	NA	NA	TRBJ2-2
TGCAGCGTTGACGGGGGCCTCAAAGAGACCCAGTACTTC	CSVDGGLKETQYF	TRBV29-1	NA	few	TRBJ2-5